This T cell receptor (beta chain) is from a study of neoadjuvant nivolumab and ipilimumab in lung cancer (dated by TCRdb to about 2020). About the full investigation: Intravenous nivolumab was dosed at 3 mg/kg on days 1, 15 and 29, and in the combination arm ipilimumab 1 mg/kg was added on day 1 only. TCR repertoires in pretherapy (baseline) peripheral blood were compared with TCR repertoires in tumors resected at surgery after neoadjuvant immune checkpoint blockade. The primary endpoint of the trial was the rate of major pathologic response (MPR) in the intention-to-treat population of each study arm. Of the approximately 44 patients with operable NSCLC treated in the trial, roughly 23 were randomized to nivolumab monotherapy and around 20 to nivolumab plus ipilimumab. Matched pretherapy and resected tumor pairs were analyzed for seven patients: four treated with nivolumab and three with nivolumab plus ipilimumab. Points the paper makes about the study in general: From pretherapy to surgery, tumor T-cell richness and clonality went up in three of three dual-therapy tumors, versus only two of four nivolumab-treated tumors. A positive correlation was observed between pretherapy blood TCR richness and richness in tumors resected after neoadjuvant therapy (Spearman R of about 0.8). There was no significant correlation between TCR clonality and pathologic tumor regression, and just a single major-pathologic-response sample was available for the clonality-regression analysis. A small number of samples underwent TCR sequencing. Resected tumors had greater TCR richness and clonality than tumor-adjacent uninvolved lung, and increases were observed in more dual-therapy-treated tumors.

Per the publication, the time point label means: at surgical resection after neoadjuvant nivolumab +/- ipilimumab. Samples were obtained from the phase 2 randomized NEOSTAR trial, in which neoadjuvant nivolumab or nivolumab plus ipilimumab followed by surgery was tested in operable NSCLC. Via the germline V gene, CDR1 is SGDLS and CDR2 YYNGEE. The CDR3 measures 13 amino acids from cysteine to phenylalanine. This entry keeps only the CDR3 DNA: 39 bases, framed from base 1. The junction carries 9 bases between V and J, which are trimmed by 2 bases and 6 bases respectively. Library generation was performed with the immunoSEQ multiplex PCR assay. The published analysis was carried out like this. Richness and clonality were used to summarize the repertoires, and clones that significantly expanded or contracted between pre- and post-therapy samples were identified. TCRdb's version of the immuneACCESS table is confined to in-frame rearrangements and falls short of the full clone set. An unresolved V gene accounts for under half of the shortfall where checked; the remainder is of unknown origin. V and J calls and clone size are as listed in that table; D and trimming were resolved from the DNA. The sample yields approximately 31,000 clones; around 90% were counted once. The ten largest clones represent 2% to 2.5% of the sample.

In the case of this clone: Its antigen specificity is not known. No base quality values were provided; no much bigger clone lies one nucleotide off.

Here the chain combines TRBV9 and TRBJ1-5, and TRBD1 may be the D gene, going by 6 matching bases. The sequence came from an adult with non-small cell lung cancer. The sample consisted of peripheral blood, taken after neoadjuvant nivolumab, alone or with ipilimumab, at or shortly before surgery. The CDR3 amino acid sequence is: CASSVGGFQPQHF. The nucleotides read TGTGCCAGCAGCGTTGGGGGCTTTCAGCCCCAGCATTTT. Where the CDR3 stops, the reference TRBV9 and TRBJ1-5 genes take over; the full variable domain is DSGVTQTPKHLITATGQRVTLRCSPRSGDLSVYWYQQSLDQGLQFLIQYYNGEERAKGNILERFSAQQFPDLHSELNLSSLELGDSALYFCASSVGGFQPQHFGDGTRLSIL.